The clone carrying this TCR beta chain was counted between two and nine times. What it binds is not known. The data belong to a study of blood T cells in healthy people across ages. Notes on the study in general: With age, beta diversity per million T cells declined roughly linearly, significantly by 40.

Primed by a sample-barcoded 5' primer and a J-beta primer mix, a second PCR proceeded for about 7 to 11 cycles. A template-switch adaptor with 12 random nucleotides tagged each cDNA molecule. TCRdb processed the 5' RACE reads anew with MiXCR; each CDR3 protein has one entry. This table holds more than 1,400,000 distinct CDR3 sequences, roughly 40% found once. The CDR3 spans 15 residues. V was shortened by 3 bases and J by 1 base, with 10 bases between the two germline ends. Germline V CDR1 and CDR2: MNHNY, SVGAGI (reference sequence). Peripheral blood, 9.5 to 10 milliliters per donor, was collected. The chain joins TRBV6-6 to TRBJ2-1; D gene uncertain. Sequenced input: blood. The TCR comes from a woman aged 18-29 years in good health. As DNA, the CDR3 is TGTGCCAGCAGTTATACCGGTCCTTCCTACAATGAGCAGTTCTTC. This codes for CASSYTGPSYNEQFF.